The clone carrying this T cell receptor beta chain has just a few counts. The antigen is not known. The data are from a study of identical twins. Overall study results and limits: Beta out-of-frame twin sharing showed a weaker excess.

TCRdb independently ran MiXCR on the 5' RACE reads; one entry per CDR3 protein. The sample holds 690,000 or so distinct CDR3 sequences, around 6% seen once. Every sampled donor was Caucasian and healthy. The specimen was naive T cells sorted from blood. The clonotype comes from a man aged 18 to 30 in good health.

The CDR3 DNA sequence: TGTGCCAGCAGTTTAGCGGACAGGGGCGACGAGCAGTACGTC. Its translation: CASSLADRGDEQYV. The J gene is TRBJ2-7, the V gene TRBV12-3 or TRBV12-4; TRBD1 agrees at 9 bases. The CDR3 loop spans 14 amino acids. The V segment lost 0 bases and the J segment 5 bases; nucleotides outside the gene matches: 2.